The 26 T cell receptor beta chains listed next were all sequenced from one sample in a study of cytomegalovirus exposure and HLA in healthy donors (dated by TCRdb to about 2017). Receptor libraries were prepared by the immunoSEQ multiplex PCR assay. A mixture of 60 forward primers for TCR Vbeta segments and 13 reverse primers for TCR Jbeta segments was used in the multiplex PCR. TCRdb provides this immuneACCESS table in a form limited to in-frame rearrangements. Some clones are lacking; in checked studies, under half of them reflect an unresolved V gene, and why the rest are absent is not known. This sample holds about 120,000 clones; roughly 85% were observed only once. The ten largest clones add up to 3.6% of the sample. Sequenced input: PBMCs. These receptors were obtained from a woman aged 40-49 years in good health and CMV-seropositive.

The table lists this clone with a count of one. The chain uses TRBV29-1 and TRBJ1-1; TRBD1 agrees at 8 bases. V trimming: 4 bases; J trimming: 0 bases; junction bases outside the gene matches: 7. This CDR3 is built from 15 residues. Germline assignment: CDR1 SQVTM and CDR2 ANQGSEA. The CDR3 bases are TGCAGCGTTGGCCACCAGGGACAGGTGAACACTGAAGCTTTCTTT. Encoded protein: CSVGHQGQVNTEAFF.

The CDR3 protein is CSARTPGEQYF. As DNA, the CDR3 is TGCAGTGCTAGAACCCCGGGCGAGCAGTACTTC. V gene TRBV20-1 combines with J gene TRBJ2-7; D call uncertain. Germline-derived CDR1 and CDR2 are DFQATT and SNEGSKA (reference sequence). The V and J ends lost 2 bases and 6 bases respectively, with 8 bases between them. The CDR3 runs to 11 residues.

This rearrangement joins TRBV5-8 to TRBJ1-1, with 9 bases that match TRBD1. The CDR3 runs to 16 residues. Germline V gene lookup returns CDR1 SGHTS and CDR2 YDEGEE. V was pared by 4 bases and J by 1 base, with 8 bases of the junction left unmatched. The CDR3 nucleotides read TGTGCCAGCAGCGCACCGGGACAGGGAACGAACACTGAAGCTTTCTTT. Encoded protein: CASSAPGQGTNTEAFF.

The gene calls are TRBV5-5 and TRBJ1-1; 7 bases are shared with TRBD1. CDR3 size: 16 residues. After removal of 4 bases from V and 2 bases from J, the junction contained 11 bases not matched to a gene. Germline CDR1 is SGHKS and CDR2 is YYEKEE (reference sequence). CDR3 loop: CASSARTGRKNTEAFF. Written as DNA, the CDR3 is TGTGCCAGCAGCGCGAGGACAGGCCGGAAAAACACTGAAGCTTTCTTT.

The gene calls are TRBV25-1 and TRBJ2-1, with 10 nucleotides matching TRBD1. V shed 6 bases and J 1 base; nucleotides not matched to a gene: 9. This CDR3 has 17 amino acids. CDR1 and CDR2 (germline): MGHDK, SYGVNS. The CDR3 is CASSINGDRGSYNEQFF. In nucleotides, the CDR3 is TGTGCCAGCAGCATCAATGGGGACAGGGGATCCTACAATGAGCAGTTCTTC.

V gene TRBV5-4 combines with J gene TRBJ2-5; D call uncertain. The CDR3 is 14 amino acids. Trimming pared 0 bases from V and 5 bases from J, leaving 11 bases between. Germline V gives CDR1 SGHNT, CDR2 YYREEE (reference sequence). The CDR3 loop is CASSLVAFGETQYF. The CDR3 coding sequence is TGTGCCAGCAGCTTGGTTGCTTTCGGGGAGACCCAGTACTTC.

The chain recombines TRBV5-5 with TRBJ1-2; 7 bases agree with TRBD1. Germline V gene sequence: CDR1 SGHKS, CDR2 YYEKEE (reference sequence). This CDR3 has 15 amino acids. The V gene end was trimmed by 5 bases and the J gene end by 7 bases; junction bases not matched to a gene: 14. The CDR3: CASSIGQGQLVGYTF. CDR3 in DNA: TGTGCCAGCAGTATAGGCCAGGGACAGCTTGTTGGCTACACCTTC.

The rearrangement joins TRBV6-1 to TRBJ1-5, with unresolved D. The V end was cut by 2 bases, the J end by 7 bases, with 15 bases between. Germline loops: CDR1 MNHNS, CDR2 SASEGT. The CDR3 has 15 residues. CDR3 nucleotide sequence: TGTGCCAGCAGTGAACTGGGCGGCTCGGGGCAGCCCCAGCATTTT. Protein product: CASSELGGSGQPQHF.

The chain links TRBV28 to TRBJ2-7; a possible D gene is TRBD2 (7 bases). Germline-derived CDR1 and CDR2 are MDHEN and SYDVKM. The CDR3 loop spans 14 amino acids. V was clipped by 10 bases and J by 2 bases, with 18 bases between them. CDR3 sequence: CATVWGGLTYEQYF. DNA for the CDR3: TGTGCCACCGTGTGGGGGGGGCTTACCTACGAGCAGTACTTC.

This clone was seen a few times. This chain links TRBV19 with TRBJ1-3; D gene unclear. The CDR3 loop spans 14 amino acids. V lost 3 bases, J lost 0 bases, and 6 bases lay in between. The V gene's germline CDR1 is LNHDA and CDR2 SQIVND (reference sequence). In nucleotides, the CDR3 is TGTGCCAGTAGTATGGGAGGCTCTGGAAACACCATATATTTT. It is translated as CASSMGGSGNTIYF.

This clone was observed once. The chain couples TRBV27 to TRBJ2-1; 8 bases align to TRBD2. The ends lost 6 bases at V and 7 bases at J; junction bases unmatched: 5. Germline V CDR1 and CDR2: MNHEY, SMNVEV (reference sequence). The CDR3 is 13 amino acids. The CDR3: CASRIAGMNEQFF. The CDR3 DNA reads as TGTGCCAGCAGAATAGCGGGAATGAATGAGCAGTTCTTC.

This clone was detected only once. The chain recombines TRBV7-6 with TRBJ1-5; maybe TRBD1 (5 bases). The germline V gene has CDR1 SGHVS and CDR2 FNYEAQ. The CDR3 is 14 amino acids. V dropped 5 bases and J dropped 5 bases, with 13 bases sitting between them. CDR3 DNA sequence: TGTGCCAGCAGCCCGGGGTCGGGGGATCAGCCCCAGCATTTT. Amino acid sequence: CASSPGSGDQPQHF. The variable domain in full, completed from reference TRBV7-6 and TRBJ1-5, reads GAGVSQSPRYKVTKRGQDVALRCDPISGHVSLYWYRQALGQGPEFLTYFNYEAQQDKSGLPNDRFSAERPEGSISTLTIQRTEQRDSAMYRCASSPGSGDQPQHFGDGTRLSIL.

The chain couples TRBV18 to TRBJ1-4; 7 nucleotides line up with TRBD1. V dropped 3 bases and J dropped 6; count of bases not matched to a gene: 13. The CDR3 extends over 17 amino acids. The V gene's germline CDR1 is KGHSH and CDR2 LQKENI. The CDR3 spells CASSPRPSGTVYEKLFF. In nucleotides, the CDR3 is TGTGCCAGCTCACCTAGACCCTCCGGGACAGTCTATGAAAAACTGTTTTTT.

The genes are TRBV4-1 and TRBJ2-1, with a possible D match to TRBD2 (5 bases). This CDR3 spans 12 amino acids. Trimming pared 1 base from V and 13 bases from J, leaving 11 bases between. The V gene's germline CDR1 is MGHRA and CDR2 YSYEKL. DNA of the CDR3: TGCGCCAGCAGCCAAGCGGAACTAGTTCAGTTCTTC. This gives the protein CASSQAELVQFF.

This clone was found a few times. The CDR3 spells CASSAQGGQVDYGYTF. In nucleotides, the CDR3 is TGTGCCAGCAGTGCCCAAGGGGGACAGGTGGACTATGGCTACACCTTC. The V call is TRBV6-1, the J call TRBJ1-2; 8 nucleotides match TRBD1. The V gene's germline CDR1 is MNHNS and CDR2 SASEGT. The V and J ends lost 4 bases and 3 bases, in that order; junction bases with no gene match: 10. CDR3 length equals 16 residues.

This chain links TRBV29-1 with TRBJ1-1, with a weak D call TRBD1 (6 bases). Per germline, CDR1 SQVTM and CDR2 ANQGSEA. V gave up 4 bases and J gave up 2 bases, with 8 bases separating them. CDR3 length equals 12 residues. This CDR3 is CSVVRGNTEAFF. Written as DNA, the CDR3 is TGCAGCGTTGTCAGGGGTAACACTGAAGCTTTCTTT.

The rearrangement uses TRBV30 and TRBJ2-7, with TRBD2 as a possible D gene (6 bases). The V and J ends lost 4 bases and 1 base respectively, with 20 bases between them. Germline V gene data show CDR1 as GTSNPN and CDR2 as SVGIG (reference sequence). The CDR3 consists of 16 residues. The CDR3 sequence: CAWIKRGGTDSYEQYF. The CDR3 nucleotides read TGTGCCTGGATCAAACGTGGCGGGACCGATTCCTACGAGCAGTACTTC. The whole variable domain, filled in from reference TRBV30 and TRBJ2-7, reads SQTIHQWPATLVQPVGSPLSLECTVEGTSNPNLYWYRQAAGRGLQLLFYSVGIGQISSEVPQNLSASRPQDRQFILSSKKLLLSDSGFYLCAWIKRGGTDSYEQYFGPGTRLTVT.

V is TRBV2 and J is TRBJ2-7; D is possibly TRBD2 (6 bases). The CDR3 loop spans 12 amino acids. Per the germline V gene, CDR1 is SNHLY and CDR2 is FYNNEI. V was shortened by 5 bases and J by 3 bases, with 8 bases between the two germline ends. The CDR3 DNA reads TGTGCCAGCAGTTTAGCGGACTACGAGCAGTACTTC. It translates to CASSLADYEQYF. Full variable domain (rest looked up from reference TRBV2 and TRBJ2-7): EPEVTQTPSHQVTQMGQEVILRCVPISNHLYFYWYRQILGQKVEFLVSFYNNEISEKSEIFDDQFSVERPDGSNFTLKIRSTKLEDSAMYFCASSLADYEQYFGPGTRLTVT.

This rearrangement joins TRBV6-6 to TRBJ2-4; 9 positions match TRBD1. V lost 8 bases, J lost 0 bases, and 2 bases stayed unmatched. The length of the CDR3 is 14 residues. The germline V gene has CDR1 MNHNY and CDR2 SVGAGI (reference sequence). CDR3 bases: TGTGCCAGCGGGACAGGGCCAGCCAAAAACATTCAGTACTTC. This gives the protein CASGTGPAKNIQYF.

This clone was counted only a few times. The rearrangement links TRBV7-9 to TRBJ2-7; TRBD1 matches 9 bases. The germline V gene has CDR1 SEHNR and CDR2 FQNEAQ (reference sequence). The ends lost 4 bases at V and 5 bases at J; junction bases unmatched: 9. This CDR3 region has 15 residues. As DNA, the CDR3 is TGTGCCAGCAGCTATTTGGGGGGACAGGGAAACGAGCAGTACTTC. This sequence encodes CASSYLGGQGNEQYF.

This clone was seen only once. This chain connects TRBV5-1 to TRBJ2-1; 12 bases match TRBD2. Trimming removed 0 bases from V and 7 bases from J; junction bases left unmatched: 2. The CDR3 has 15 amino acids. Germline CDR1 reads SGHRS; CDR2 reads YFSETQ. Here the CDR3 reads CASSLALAGGNEQFF. The CDR3, as DNA: TGCGCCAGCAGCTTGGCGCTAGCGGGAGGGAATGAGCAGTTCTTC.

V gene TRBV4-2 combines with J gene TRBJ1-2; 7 nucleotides align to TRBD1. There are 15 residues in the CDR3. V lost 0 bases and J lost 3; bases outside the gene matches: 4. The germline V gene has CDR1 LGHNA and CDR2 YNFKEQ. The CDR3 spells CASSQEGTVHYGYTF. The CDR3, as DNA: TGTGCCAGCAGCCAAGAAGGGACAGTTCACTATGGCTACACCTTC.

The chain has TRBV30 and TRBJ1-1, with a tentative D call TRBD1 (6 bases). The length of the CDR3 is 13 residues. Per germline, CDR1 GTSNPN and CDR2 SVGIG (reference sequence). V lost 0 bases, J lost 9 bases, and 14 bases lay in between. The CDR3 DNA follows: TGTGCCTGGAGTGTAAAAGTGGGGGCCCAAGCTTTCTTT. Amino acid sequence: CAWSVKVGAQAFF.

The chain is built from TRBV30 and TRBJ2-2; D may be TRBD2 (5 bases). This CDR3 spans 14 amino acids. Trimming removed 0 bases at V and 6 bases at J, with 11 bases between. In germline, CDR1 is GTSNPN, CDR2 SVGIG (reference sequence). The CDR3 coding sequence is TGTGCCTGGAGTGTAAACCTAGCCGCCGGGGAGCTGTTTTTT. Its protein is CAWSVNLAAGELFF.

J is TRBJ2-1 and V is TRBV27; 7 bases align to TRBD1. After removal of 5 bases from V and 6 bases from J, the junction contained 10 bases not matched to a gene. Germline V CDR1 and CDR2: MNHEY, SMNVEV (reference sequence). This CDR3 has 15 residues. In DNA, the CDR3 is TGTGCCAGCAGTCCCTACAGGGGTCCAAGCAATGAGCAGTTCTTC. It translates to CASSPYRGPSNEQFF.

This clone has only a few counts. Other DNA sequences in the same sample also yield this CDR3. The chain carries TRBV10-2 and TRBJ2-1; 7 nucleotides match TRBD2. The CDR3 has 14 residues. Per germline, CDR1 WSHSY and CDR2 SAAADI. V shed 4 bases, J shed 2 bases, and the junction held 2 bases outside the gene matches. This CDR3 is CASSASGTYNEQFF. The CDR3 DNA reads as TGCGCCAGCAGTGCGAGCGGGACCTACAATGAGCAGTTCTTC.